These T cell receptor beta chains were read from a single sample in a study of identical twins. TCRdb redid the calling of the 5' RACE reads with MiXCR, one entry per CDR3 protein. The sample holds some 1,600,000 distinct CDR3 sequences, around a third seen once. The sample consisted of cord blood. Receptor source: a newborn girl in good health. Both conserved end residues are part of each CDR3. The D gene is left open where the match is weak. Size is omitted from some rows. Given values are once, few, many or a class for expanded clones.

few	TRBJ1-5	-	TRBV20-1	CSASPPGGNQPQHF	TGCAGTGCTAGCCCCCCGGGGGGCAATCAGCCCCAGCATTTT
-	TRBJ2-7	-	TRBV3-1	CASSQAGFSYEQYF	TGTGCCAGCAGCCAGGCAGGGTTCTCCTACGAGCAGTACTTC
-	TRBJ2-7	-	TRBV20-1	CSAPGAWRTYEQYF	TGCAGTGCTCCGGGAGCGTGGCGGACCTACGAGCAGTACTTC
-	TRBJ1-2	-	TRBV6-1	CASSEGGGGGYGYTF	TGTGCCAGCAGTGAAGGAGGGGGGGGCGGCTATGGCTACACCTTC
few	TRBJ2-3	TRBD2	TRBV20-1	CSASRGWASGDTDTQYF	TGCAGTGCCTCTCGCGGGTGGGCTAGCGGTGACACAGATACGCAGTATTTT
-	TRBJ1-1	-	TRBV12-3/TRBV12-4	CASLVRGMNTEAFF	TGTGCCAGCCTAGTCAGGGGCATGAACACTGAAGCTTTCTTT
many	TRBJ2-7	-	TRBV28	CASSSGESSYEQYF	TGTGCCAGCAGTTCCGGGGAAAGCTCCTACGAGCAGTACTTC
-	TRBJ2-5	-	TRBV12-3/TRBV12-4	CASTPRGQETQYF	TGTGCCAGCACCCCACGGGGACAAGAGACCCAGTACTTC
few	TRBJ2-3	TRBD2	TRBV7-9	CASSLTGSTSGTDTQYF	TGTGCCAGCAGCTTAACGGGAAGTACTAGCGGCACAGATACGCAGTATTTT
-	TRBJ2-5	-	TRBV28	CASSRPGSWRETQYF	TGTGCCAGCAGCCGCCCAGGGAGTTGGCGAGAGACCCAGTACTTC
few	TRBJ2-1	-	TRBV29-1	CSVGANEQFF	TGCAGCGTTGGAGCCAATGAGCAGTTCTTC
-	TRBJ2-2	TRBD1	TRBV11-2	CASSLYRTGGPTGELFF	TGTGCCAGCAGCTTATATAGGACAGGGGGCCCAACCGGGGAGCTGTTTTTT
many	TRBJ1-2	-	TRBV4-1	CASSQVAVAYGYTF	TGCGCCAGCAGCCAAGTGGCAGTAGCCTATGGCTACACCTTC
few	TRBJ2-3	-	TRBV11-2	CASSLDPITDTQYF	TGTGCCAGCAGCTTAGATCCGATCACAGATACGCAGTATTTT
-	TRBJ2-4	TRBD2	TRBV20-1	CSAREGGTAKNIQYF	TGCAGTGCTAGAGAGGGGGGGACGGCCAAAAACATTCAGTACTTC